This T cell receptor beta chain was identified in a study of beta chain features in type 1 diabetes. Study outcomes and limitations: Moderate yet significant TCRB CDR3 shortening was seen in Type 1 diabetes patients in all four CD4+ subsets.

The whole isolated RNA underwent reverse transcription, so sequencing captured expressed TCRB transcripts. The repertoire was sequenced with immunoSEQ multiplex PCR; TCRdb's copy has only in-frame clones and lacks some. Among around 70,000 clones listed, 45% to 50% were seen once. Worth noting for this clone: The target antigen is unknown.

What was sequenced was central memory CD4+ T cells from blood. The receptor's source is a man aged 25-40 years with type 1 diabetes.

The CDR3, as DNA: TGTGCCAGCAGCTTACAGGACGAGCAGTACTTC. It codes for CASSLQDEQYF. This sequence joins TRBV11-3 and TRBJ2-7; D not resolved. Trimming took 2 bases from V and 5 from J, leaving 4 bases between them. This CDR3 region has 11 residues. Germline assignment: CDR1 SGHNT and CDR2 YENEEA.